These 30 T cell receptor beta chains originate from one sample sequenced in a study of cytomegalovirus exposure and HLA in healthy donors. The PCR ran on 60 Vbeta and 13 Jbeta primers. Clones were read by immunoSEQ multiplex PCR, and TCRdb kept only the in-frame ones, dropping some. The sample comprises approximately 81,000 clones, 84% of which are singletons, and roughly 2.3% rests with the top ten. The sample taken for sequencing was PBMCs. The receptors derive from a woman aged 45-59 years in good health and CMV-seronegative.

The chain joins TRBV5-1 to TRBJ2-7, with 9 bases lining up with TRBD1. CDR1 and CDR2 (germline): SGHRS, YFSETQ. The ends lost 1 base at V and 5 bases at J; junction bases unmatched: 7. The CDR3 spans 15 residues. The chain's CDR3 is CASSLNPGQGNEQYF. DNA for the CDR3: TGCGCCAGCAGCTTGAACCCGGGACAGGGTAACGAGCAGTACTTC.

The V and J genes are TRBV6-6 and TRBJ2-1, with 8 bases identical to TRBD1. The V gene end was trimmed by 10 bases and the J gene end by 9 bases; junction bases not matched to a gene: 17. This CDR3 has 15 residues. Germline V gene data show CDR1 as MNHNY and CDR2 as SVGAGI (reference sequence). The CDR3 nucleotides read TGTGCCACCCAGGTGGAGGACAGGGCTGTTGGTGAGCAGTTCTTC. Protein product: CATQVEDRAVGEQFF.

The chain employs TRBV7-9 and TRBJ2-7, with D possibly matching TRBD2 (7 bases). The CDR3 is 14 residues long. Germline V gene sequence: CDR1 SEHNR, CDR2 FQNEAQ (reference sequence). Trimming stripped 8 bases from V and 0 bases from J, with 14 bases between. Written as DNA, the CDR3 is TGTGCCAGCGCCTTGGGGGGGGCCTCCTACGAGCAGTACTTC. Its translation: CASALGGASYEQYF. The whole variable domain, remainder taken from reference TRBV7-9 and TRBJ2-7, is DTGVSQNPRHKITKRGQNVTFRCDPISEHNRLYWYRQTLGQGPEFLTYFQNEAQLEKSRLLSDRFSAERPKGSFSTLEIQRTEQGDSAMYLCASALGGASYEQYFGPGTRLTVT.

The rearrangement joins TRBV5-1 to TRBJ2-2; 16 bases match TRBD2. This CDR3 has 18 residues. Losses at the gene ends were 4 bases for V and 5 bases for J; bases not matched to a gene: 8. Germline lookup yields CDR1 SGHRS and CDR2 YFSETQ. CDR3 residues: CASSPGTSGRVWTGELFF. For the CDR3, the DNA is TGCGCCAGCAGCCCTGGGACTAGCGGGAGGGTCTGGACCGGGGAGCTGTTTTTT.

This clone was counted a few times. An end of the junction differs from the germline gene, which may be a read error. The V gene is TRBV7-2, the J gene TRBJ1-1; D might be TRBD1 (5 bases). This CDR3 has 14 residues. Germline loops: CDR1 SGHTA, CDR2 FQGNSA. Here the CDR3 DNA reads TGTGCCAGCAGCTCTCAGGGAAGTTCGCCCCACCCTTCTTTT. As protein: CASSSQGSSPHPSF. Looking up the rest from reference TRBV7-2 and TRBJ1-1 gives the full variable domain: GAGVSQSPSNKVTEKGKDVELRCDPISGHTALYWYRQSLGQGLEFLIYFQGNSAPDKSGLPSDRFSAERTGGSVSTLTIQRTQQEDSAVYLCASSSQGSSPHPSFGQGTRLTVV.

The chain uses TRBV10-3 and TRBJ2-7, with TRBD1 matching 9 bases. The CDR3 spans 16 residues. V shed 3 bases and J 0 bases; nucleotides not matched to a gene: 6. Germline CDR1 reads ENHRY; CDR2 reads SYGVKD. As DNA, the CDR3 is TGTGCCATCAGTGACGCCGGGACAGGGAACTCCTACGAGCAGTACGTC. It specifies CAISDAGTGNSYEQYV.

This clone was picked up one time. J is TRBJ1-2 and V is TRBV9; 7 nucleotides align to TRBD1. After removal of 3 bases from V and 7 bases from J, the junction contained 15 bases not matched to a gene. CDR1 and CDR2 from the germline V gene are SGDLS and YYNGEE. This CDR3 has 16 residues. The CDR3 loop is CASSAGGFYITGGYTF. The DNA of the CDR3 is TGTGCCAGCAGCGCAGGGGGGTTCTATATCACCGGTGGCTACACCTTC.

J is TRBJ2-1 and V is TRBV7-9; 7 nucleotides align to TRBD2. V gave up 3 bases and J gave up 9 bases; unmatched junction bases: 8. The length of the CDR3 is 14 residues. The germline gives CDR1 SEHNR, CDR2 FQNEAQ (reference sequence). The CDR3 nucleotides are TGTGCCAGCAGCTTCGAGACTAGCTTGAGTGAGCAGTTCTTC. As protein: CASSFETSLSEQFF.

The V gene is TRBV6-4, the J gene TRBJ2-5, with a weak D call TRBD2 (5 bases). The germline CDR1 and CDR2 sequences are MRHNA and SNTAGT. The length of the CDR3 is 14 residues. V was pared by 0 bases and J by 5 bases, with 10 bases between. CDR3 in DNA: TGTGCCAGCAGTGACTCCCCAGGCGGGGAGACCCAGTACTTC. This translates into CASSDSPGGETQYF.

The V gene is TRBV7-9, the J gene TRBJ2-3; D might be TRBD1 (5 bases). CDR1 and CDR2 (germline): SEHNR, FQNEAQ (reference sequence). The CDR3 is made up of 17 amino acids. V dropped 5 bases and J dropped 3 bases, with 21 bases sitting between them. DNA for the CDR3: TGTGCCAGCAGCCTCCTTTGGGGCAGGGCGAGGACAGATACGCAGTATTTT. Its protein product is CASSLLWGRARTDTQYF.

This clone was found a few times. The chain employs TRBV2 and TRBJ1-1; the D is unclear. Per germline, CDR1 SNHLY and CDR2 FYNNEI. The CDR3 is 15 amino acids. Trimming left V 4 bases short and J 7 bases short, with 19 bases between. The CDR3: CASSAPARGRGEAFF. CDR3 coding DNA: TGTGCCAGCAGTGCCCCGGCCCGGGGTCGGGGTGAAGCTTTCTTT.

The chain is built from TRBV7-9 and TRBJ2-1; the D gene is possibly TRBD2 (6 bases). Trimming removed 3 bases from V and 8 bases from J, with 17 bases in between. From germline, CDR1 is SEHNR and CDR2 FQNEAQ (reference sequence). The CDR3 length is 15 residues. Here the CDR3 reads CASSFNLGGSDEQFF. CDR3 nucleotide sequence: TGTGCCAGCAGCTTCAACCTCGGGGGAAGTGATGAGCAGTTCTTC.

The rearrangement joins TRBV7-9 to TRBJ2-6; tentatively, D is TRBD2 (5 bases). The CDR3 loop spans 17 amino acids. Germline CDR1 and CDR2: SEHNR and FQNEAQ (reference sequence). Trimming stripped 5 bases from V and 0 bases from J, with 14 bases between. CDR3 in DNA: TGTGCCAGCAGCACTAGGGCCGATGGCTCTGGGGCCAACGTCCTGACTTTC. Encoded protein: CASSTRADGSGANVLTF.

This clone was counted a single time. The same CDR3 can be traced to other DNA sequences in this sample. The chain carries TRBV6-5 and TRBJ1-6; no clear D. The CDR3 is made up of 13 amino acids. Germline loops: CDR1 MNHEY, CDR2 SVGAGI. V gave up 7 bases and J gave up 13 bases, with 17 bases separating them. This CDR3 reads CASTWGSGSPLHF. Here the CDR3 DNA reads TGTGCCAGCACTTGGGGTTCGGGATCCCCCCTCCACTTT.

This chain links TRBV19 with TRBJ2-7, with D maybe TRBD1 (6 bases). The CDR3 runs to 16 residues. V gave up 2 bases and J gave up 3 bases, with 17 bases separating them. The germline CDR1 and CDR2 sequences are LNHDA and SQIVND (reference sequence). CDR3 in amino acids: CASSISGHGGIYEQYF. The CDR3 DNA follows: TGTGCCAGTAGTATATCGGGACACGGCGGTATCTACGAGCAGTACTTC.

This rearrangement joins TRBV10-1 to TRBJ2-7; perhaps TRBD2 as D (6 bases). Per germline, CDR1 WNHNN and CDR2 SYGVQD (reference sequence). The V and J ends lost 3 bases and 3 bases respectively, with 15 bases between them. The CDR3 sequence is 15 residues long. The CDR3 loop is CASSDPGEGDYEQYF. Written as DNA, the CDR3 is TGCGCCAGCAGTGATCCGGGGGAAGGGGACTACGAGCAGTACTTC.

This chain links TRBV21-1 with TRBJ2-6; the DNA was not used to check the table's D call, TRBD2. TRBV21-1 is designated a pseudogene. This CDR3 has 21 residues. DNA of the CDR3: TGTGCCAGCAGCAAAAGAACTAGCGGGAGATTGTTTATGTCTGGGGCCAACGTCCTGACTTTC. Translated, it gives CASSKRTSGRLFMSGANVLTF.

The chain carries TRBV9 and TRBJ2-1; perhaps TRBD1 as D (5 bases). The germline V and J ends were trimmed by 0 bases and 5 bases, with 12 bases remaining between them. From germline, CDR1 is SGDLS and CDR2 YYNGEE. This CDR3 has 15 residues. The DNA for the CDR3 is TGTGCCAGCAGCGTAGGAGAACGACAGAACAATGAGCAGTTCTTC. It encodes CASSVGERQNNEQFF.

The rearrangement uses TRBV30 and TRBJ1-2; no reliable D call. V lost 0 bases and J lost 6, with 11 bases in between. Looked up from germline, CDR1 is GTSNPN and CDR2 is SVGIG (reference sequence). This CDR3 has 13 amino acids. The CDR3 DNA is TGTGCCTGGAGTGTACGCGGAGTGAATGGCTACACCTTC. Its protein is CAWSVRGVNGYTF.

The V and J genes are TRBV30 and TRBJ2-2; 8 bases fit TRBD2. The CDR3 is 14 residues long. The V and J ends lost 3 bases and 1 base, in that order; junction bases with no gene match: 1. CDR1 is GTSNPN, CDR2 SVGIG, per germline (reference sequence). CDR3 protein: CAWRLAGNTGELFF. The CDR3 nucleotides are TGTGCCTGGAGGCTAGCGGGGAACACCGGGGAGCTGTTTTTT. The entire variable domain, with the rest obtained from reference TRBV30 and TRBJ2-2, is as follows: SQTIHQWPATLVQPVGSPLSLECTVEGTSNPNLYWYRQAAGRGLQLLFYSVGIGQISSEVPQNLSASRPQDRQFILSSKKLLLSDSGFYLCAWRLAGNTGELFFGEGSRLTVL.

This chain uses TRBV10-1 with TRBJ2-1, with 13 bases matching TRBD2. In germline, CDR1 is WNHNN, CDR2 SYGVQD (reference sequence). This CDR3 contains 19 residues. Trimming took 0 bases from V and 7 from J; bases not matched to a gene: 12. The CDR3 DNA follows: TGCGCCAGCAGTGAGTCGCTGTCTGAGGGACTAGCGGGAAGAAATGAGCAGTTCTTC. Translating gives CASSESLSEGLAGRNEQFF.

Of note for this clone: At one end, the junction sequence differs from germline, possibly due to a read error. This chain connects TRBV2 to TRBJ2-5, with 9 bases that match TRBD1. The germline gives CDR1 SNHLY, CDR2 FYNNEI. The CDR3 has 16 residues. The CDR3 nucleotides read TGTGCCAGCAGTGAAGCGGACGCCGGGACAGGGAGGAGGGTTGACTTC. Its translation is CASSEADAGTGRRVDF.

This chain connects TRBV4-2 to TRBJ2-7, with TRBD1 identical over 10 bases. The CDR3 contains 19 residues. V lost 3 bases to trimming and J lost 2 bases; unmatched junction nucleotides: 16. Germline lookup yields CDR1 LGHNA and CDR2 YNFKEQ. CDR3 protein: CASSQALSMGQGKTYEQYF. For the CDR3, the DNA is TGTGCCAGCAGCCAGGCTCTTTCTATGGGACAGGGGAAAACCTACGAGCAGTACTTC.

The V gene is TRBV18, the J gene TRBJ2-7; 12 bases align to TRBD2. The germline V gene has CDR1 KGHSH and CDR2 LQKENI. Trimming took 3 bases from V and 1 from J; bases not matched to a gene: 1. There are 15 residues in the CDR3. DNA of the CDR3: TGTGCCAGCTCACCGACTAGCGGGAGTTCCTACGAGCAGTACTTC. Translation: CASSPTSGSSYEQYF.

This clone was detected once. The rearrangement links TRBV7-9 to TRBJ2-3; possible D gene TRBD2, 6 bases. V was clipped by 4 bases and J by 6 bases, with 17 bases between them. CDR1 and CDR2 from the germline V gene are SEHNR and FQNEAQ (reference sequence). The CDR3 extends over 15 amino acids. The CDR3 DNA follows: TGTGCCAGCAGCTCGCGCCAATCCGGGAGTGATACGCAGTATTTT. Protein product: CASSSRQSGSDTQYF. The full variable domain, in which reference TRBV7-9 and TRBJ2-3 provide the parts outside the CDR3, is DTGVSQNPRHKITKRGQNVTFRCDPISEHNRLYWYRQTLGQGPEFLTYFQNEAQLEKSRLLSDRFSAERPKGSFSTLEIQRTEQGDSAMYLCASSSRQSGSDTQYFGPGTRLTVL.

The genes are TRBV10-1 and TRBJ2-5; 14 positions agree with TRBD2. Losses at the gene ends were 10 bases for V and 5 bases for J; bases not matched to a gene: 12. Germline V lookup: CDR1 WNHNN, CDR2 SYGVQD (reference sequence). The CDR3 loop spans 16 amino acids. The DNA for the CDR3 is TGCGCCACCTCCTCGGGACTAGCGGGAGAGAGCGAGACCCAGTACTTC. It translates to CATSSGLAGESETQYF.

This chain uses TRBV6-1 with TRBJ2-1; TRBD1 agrees at 9 bases. Trimming cost V 9 bases and J 9 bases; bases outside gene matches: 9. The CDR3 runs 13 residues. The germline gives CDR1 MNHNS, CDR2 SASEGT. Here the CDR3 reads CASGQGSSSEQFF. As DNA, the CDR3 is TGTGCCAGTGGACAGGGGTCTTCCAGTGAGCAGTTCTTC.

This chain joins TRBV28 and TRBJ2-1; TRBD1 matches 10 bases. J gave up 4 bases and V 10 bases, and 4 bases lay outside the gene matches. CDR1 is MDHEN, CDR2 SYDVKM, per germline. The length of the CDR3 is 13 residues. CDR3 coding DNA: TGTGCCATCCGGGACAGGGGTTACAATGAGCAGTTCTTC. Translating gives CAIRDRGYNEQFF.

The chain couples TRBV11-3 to TRBJ2-5; D is possibly TRBD2 (6 bases). This CDR3 is 13 amino acids long. CDR1 is SGHNT, CDR2 YENEEA, per germline. V lost 5 bases and J lost 7, with 14 bases in between. This CDR3 is CASSPAAEGTQYF. CDR3 in DNA: TGTGCCAGCAGCCCTGCGGCGGAGGGGACCCAGTACTTC.

This sequence joins TRBV2 and TRBJ2-1; a weak D match, TRBD1 (8 bases). CDR3 length equals 14 residues. CDR1 and CDR2 (germline): SNHLY, FYNNEI. The V end was cut by 8 bases, the J end by 12 bases, with 23 bases between. CDR3: CASALDRETSPQFF. The CDR3 DNA reads TGTGCCAGCGCCTTGGACAGGGAGACTAGCCCGCAGTTCTTC.